The rows below give T cell receptor beta chains drawn from one sample of a study of tumor and adjacent non-tumor tissue in lung cancer. TCRdb re-derived calls from the multiplex PCR reads in MiXCR, one entry per CDR3 protein. The sample records approximately 130,000 distinct CDR3 sequences, approximately 71% being singletons. The sample taken for sequencing was lung tumor tissue. The receptor source for this set is a man aged 30 to 45 with non-small cell lung cancer. CDR3s include the opening cysteine and the closing phenylalanine or tryptophan. The D gene is left open where the match is weak. Clone size is stated in some rows and not others, as once, few, many or a class when expanded.

j_call: TRBJ2-2
clone_size: .
v_call: TRBV29-1
d_call: .
cdr3_nt: .
cdr3_aa: CSVDTGEGLPGSCFF

j_call: TRBJ1-1
clone_size: .
v_call: TRBV12-3/TRBV12-4
d_call: TRBD1
cdr3_nt: TGTGTCAGCAGCAGGACAGGGGGGACTGAAGCTCTCTTT
cdr3_aa: CVSSRTGGTEALF

j_call: TRBJ2-2
clone_size: .
v_call: TRBV6-2/TRBV6-3
d_call: .
cdr3_nt: TGTGTCAGCAGTAAATCACAGGTTGGGAGCTACACCGGGGAGCTGTTTTTT
cdr3_aa: CVSSKSQVGSYTGELFF

j_call: TRBJ1-2
clone_size: .
v_call: TRBV5-4
d_call: .
cdr3_nt: TGTGCCAGCAGCTTGTTTAGACAAGGGATTGGCTACACCTTC
cdr3_aa: CASSLFRQGIGYTF

j_call: TRBJ1-5
clone_size: .
v_call: TRBV6-2/TRBV6-3
d_call: TRBD1
cdr3_nt: TGTGCCAGCAGAGCAGGGGGCTATCAGCCTCAGCATTTT
cdr3_aa: CASRAGGYQPQHF

j_call: TRBJ2-7
clone_size: .
v_call: TRBV24-1
d_call: TRBD2
cdr3_nt: TGTGGCACCAGCGAGCTTGCTGGGAGGGAAGCTTTCCACGAGCAGTACTTC
cdr3_aa: CGTSELAGREAFHEQYF

j_call: TRBJ2-2
clone_size: .
v_call: TRBV11-2
d_call: .
cdr3_nt: TGTGCAAGCAGCTTCCCCCTGCCGGGATGGACCGGGGAGCTGTTTTTT
cdr3_aa: CASSFPLPGWTGELFF

j_call: TRBJ1-3
clone_size: medium-sized
v_call: TRBV29-1
d_call: .
cdr3_nt: TGCAGCGCCCGGGGGTGGAGTGGAAACACCATATATTTT
cdr3_aa: CSARGWSGNTIYF

j_call: TRBJ2-7
clone_size: once
v_call: TRBV4-1
d_call: TRBD2
cdr3_nt: TGCGCCAGCAGGCAAGACGAGCGGGGGGGAATCTACGAGCAGTACTTC
cdr3_aa: CASRQDERGGIYEQYF

j_call: TRBJ2-5
clone_size: .
v_call: TRBV20-1
d_call: TRBD2
cdr3_nt: TGCAGTACTAGAGATCACGACAGCGGGACCCAGCACTTC
cdr3_aa: CSTRDHDSGTQHF

j_call: TRBJ2-3
clone_size: medium-sized
v_call: TRBV20-1
d_call: TRBD2
cdr3_nt: TGCAGTGCTAGAGATAGACTAGCGGGCCTGTATTTT
cdr3_aa: CSARDRLAGLYF

j_call: TRBJ2-7
clone_size: many
v_call: TRBV20-1
d_call: .
cdr3_nt: TGCAGTGCTAGGGGCGGGGCTAGGGAGCAGTACTTC
cdr3_aa: CSARGGAREQYF

j_call: TRBJ1-6
clone_size: .
v_call: TRBV20-1
d_call: .
cdr3_nt: TGCAGTGCTAGAGGAAGGGATAATTCACCCCTCCTCTTT
cdr3_aa: CSARGRDNSPLLF

j_call: TRBJ1-3
clone_size: many
v_call: TRBV5-6
d_call: .
cdr3_nt: TGTGCCAGCAGCACCGGGACGACGGACACCATATATTTT
cdr3_aa: CASSTGTTDTIYF

j_call: TRBJ1-2
clone_size: .
v_call: TRBV11-3
d_call: TRBD1
cdr3_nt: TGTACAAGCAGCTTAGGACAGGGAGGCGGCTACACCTTC
cdr3_aa: CTSSLGQGGGYTF

j_call: TRBJ1-2
clone_size: many
v_call: TRBV29-1
d_call: .
cdr3_nt: TGCAGCGTTGACCCTGGCTACACCTTC
cdr3_aa: CSVDPGYTF

j_call: TRBJ1-1
clone_size: .
v_call: TRBV16
d_call: TRBD1
cdr3_nt: TGTGCCAGCAGCCAATCTGAGGACAGGGACTGGAACACTGAAGCTTTCTTT
cdr3_aa: CASSQSEDRDWNTEAFF

j_call: TRBJ2-5
clone_size: .
v_call: TRBV4-3
d_call: TRBD2
cdr3_nt: TGCGCCAGCAGCCGAAGCAACTCCGGGGGGTCGGAGATCCAGTACTTC
cdr3_aa: CASSRSNSGGSEIQYF

j_call: TRBJ2-3
clone_size: many
v_call: TRBV29-1
d_call: TRBD2
cdr3_nt: TGCAGCGTTGGGTCTAGCGGGGGGTACACAGATACGCAGTATTTT
cdr3_aa: CSVGSSGGYTDTQYF

j_call: TRBJ2-2
clone_size: once
v_call: TRBV29-1
d_call: .
cdr3_nt: TGCAGCGTGTTCCGGGAGAGGAACAACAGGGAGCTGTTTTTT
cdr3_aa: CSVFRERNNRELFF

j_call: TRBJ2-3
clone_size: .
v_call: TRBV11-2
d_call: TRBD1
cdr3_nt: TGTGCCAGCAGCCAGACAGGGAGAGATACCCAGTATTTT
cdr3_aa: CASSQTGRDTQYF

j_call: TRBJ2-7
clone_size: .
v_call: TRBV11-2
d_call: TRBD2
cdr3_nt: TGTGTCAGCAGCTTCCTAGCGGGGGTTTGGTCCGAACAGTACTTC
cdr3_aa: CVSSFLAGVWSEQYF

j_call: TRBJ1-4
clone_size: few
v_call: TRBV6-1
d_call: .
cdr3_nt: TGTGCCAGCAGTGAAGGGGGCGCGGCGGAAAAACTGTGTTTT
cdr3_aa: CASSEGGAAEKLCF

j_call: TRBJ2-3
clone_size: .
v_call: TRBV12-3/TRBV12-4
d_call: TRBD1
cdr3_nt: TGTGCCAGCAGTTCAAGACAGGGGAGGTATACACAGTATTTT
cdr3_aa: CASSSRQGRYTQYF

j_call: TRBJ2-4
clone_size: many
v_call: TRBV20-1
d_call: TRBD1
cdr3_nt: TGCAGTGCCGAACAGGGGGCAAACATTCAGTACTTC
cdr3_aa: CSAEQGANIQYF

j_call: TRBJ2-2
clone_size: once
v_call: TRBV24-1
d_call: .
cdr3_nt: TGTGCCACCAGTGCGGGGGTTACTACCGGGGAGCTGTTTTTT
cdr3_aa: CATSAGVTTGELFF

j_call: TRBJ2-1
clone_size: .
v_call: TRBV20-1
d_call: TRBD2
cdr3_nt: TGCAATGTCCTGACCGGGACTAGCGCTCTCCATGAGCAGTTCTTC
cdr3_aa: CNVLTGTSALHEQFF

j_call: TRBJ2-7
clone_size: many
v_call: TRBV29-1
d_call: .
cdr3_nt: TGCAGCGTTATAAGAGGGGGGGCTGGCGAGCAGTACTTC
cdr3_aa: CSVIRGGAGEQYF

j_call: TRBJ2-7
clone_size: .
v_call: TRBV7-9
d_call: .
cdr3_nt: TGTGCCAGCAGGGCTCGGACTTCCGCCTACGAGCAGTACTTC
cdr3_aa: CASRARTSAYEQYF

j_call: TRBJ1-1
clone_size: .
v_call: TRBV6-2/TRBV6-3
d_call: .
cdr3_nt: TGTGCCAGCAGTTACTTAATAGGGGGTTCCATGAACACTGAAGCTTTATTT
cdr3_aa: CASSYLIGGSMNTEALF

j_call: TRBJ2-5
clone_size: .
v_call: TRBV20-1
d_call: .
cdr3_nt: TGCTGTGCTAGAGAGAGCAGGGTGGGAGAGACCCAGTACTTC
cdr3_aa: CCARESRVGETQYF

j_call: TRBJ2-1
clone_size: .
v_call: TRBV11-3
d_call: .
cdr3_nt: TGTGCCAGCAGCTTGGGACTCCTCTACAATGAGCAGTTGTTC
cdr3_aa: CASSLGLLYNEQLF

j_call: TRBJ2-3
clone_size: .
v_call: TRBV20-1
d_call: .
cdr3_nt: TGCAGTGCCCTGACTCCCCAATGGGTGGGGAGCACAAATACGCAGTATTTT
cdr3_aa: CSALTPQWVGSTNTQYF

j_call: TRBJ2-1
clone_size: few
v_call: TRBV11-2
d_call: .
cdr3_nt: TGTGCCAGCAGCTTGGTACAGGGCGGTGAGCAGTTCTTC
cdr3_aa: CASSLVQGGEQFF

j_call: TRBJ2-3
clone_size: many
v_call: TRBV19
d_call: TRBD2
cdr3_nt: TGTGCCAGTAGTACCTACGGGACTACCACAGATACGCAGTATTTT
cdr3_aa: CASSTYGTTTDTQYF

j_call: TRBJ1-6
clone_size: .
v_call: TRBV5-4
d_call: .
cdr3_nt: TGTGCCAGCAGCAGTCTGTACGAGACGGTCCTCCACTTT
cdr3_aa: CASSSLYETVLHF

j_call: TRBJ2-3
clone_size: .
v_call: TRBV4-1
d_call: .
cdr3_nt: TGCGCCAGCAGTCCGAGAGAGGTAGATACGCAGTATTTT
cdr3_aa: CASSPREVDTQYF

j_call: TRBJ2-3
clone_size: .
v_call: TRBV7-3
d_call: .
cdr3_nt: TGTGCCAGCAGCTTAACACACACAGATACGCAGTATTTT
cdr3_aa: CASSLTHTDTQYF

j_call: TRBJ1-1
clone_size: .
v_call: TRBV11-2
d_call: .
cdr3_nt: TGTGCCAGCAGTCTGTTTTCCTTGGTCACTGAAGCTTTCTTT
cdr3_aa: CASSLFSLVTEAFF

j_call: TRBJ1-5
clone_size: once
v_call: TRBV4-3
d_call: .
cdr3_nt: TGCGCCATCAGCCAGCGGGCTCAGGCTGGTCAGCCCCAGCATTTT
cdr3_aa: CAISQRAQAGQPQHF

j_call: TRBJ2-5
clone_size: few
v_call: TRBV29-1
d_call: .
cdr3_nt: TGCAGCGTTGAACGTGACCAAGGGACCCAGTACTTC
cdr3_aa: CSVERDQGTQYF

j_call: TRBJ1-5
clone_size: .
v_call: TRBV6-1
d_call: TRBD1
cdr3_nt: TGTGTCAGCAGTGGAGAGCACCAGGGGGGTAATCAGCCCCGGCATTTT
cdr3_aa: CVSSGEHQGGNQPRHF

j_call: TRBJ1-6
clone_size: once
v_call: TRBV12-3/TRBV12-4
d_call: .
cdr3_nt: TGTGCCAGCAGTTTAGGAGGGGCGTTCTCACCCCTCCACTTT
cdr3_aa: CASSLGGAFSPLHF

j_call: TRBJ2-2
clone_size: .
v_call: TRBV7-9
d_call: .
cdr3_nt: TGTGCCAGCAGCCCGTCACTAGGAAACACCTACACCGGGGAGCTGTTTTTT
cdr3_aa: CASSPSLGNTYTGELFF

j_call: TRBJ2-7
clone_size: many
v_call: TRBV20-1
d_call: .
cdr3_nt: TGCAGTGCTAGTGGACACGACGAGCAGTACTTC
cdr3_aa: CSASGHDEQYF

j_call: TRBJ1-6
clone_size: many
v_call: TRBV11-2
d_call: .
cdr3_nt: TGTGCCAGCAGCTTGGGCGATAATTCACCCCTCCACTTT
cdr3_aa: CASSLGDNSPLHF

j_call: TRBJ2-7
clone_size: many
v_call: TRBV4-1
d_call: .
cdr3_nt: TGCGCCAGCAGCCTCCGGGACTTCTACGAGCAGTACTTC
cdr3_aa: CASSLRDFYEQYF

j_call: TRBJ2-3
clone_size: .
v_call: TRBV5-4
d_call: .
cdr3_nt: TGTGCCAGCAGCTTTCGGAGCGAGAGCACAGATACGCAGTATTTT
cdr3_aa: CASSFRSESTDTQYF

j_call: TRBJ2-7
clone_size: .
v_call: TRBV6-2/TRBV6-3
d_call: TRBD1
cdr3_nt: TGTGCCAGCAGTTCCCCGGGACAGGGAAACTACAAGCAGTACTTC
cdr3_aa: CASSSPGQGNYKQYF

j_call: TRBJ2-7
clone_size: .
v_call: TRBV30
d_call: .
cdr3_nt: TGTGCCTGGAGGGCGGGACACCTCATGTACTACGAGCAGTACTTC
cdr3_aa: CAWRAGHLMYYEQYF

j_call: TRBJ2-3
clone_size: once
v_call: TRBV11-3
d_call: TRBD2
cdr3_nt: TGTGCCAGTAGCTTACCAGCGGGAGGGCCAGGAGATACACAGTATTTT
cdr3_aa: CASSLPAGGPGDTQYF

j_call: TRBJ2-2
clone_size: .
v_call: TRBV20-1
d_call: TRBD2
cdr3_nt: TGCAGTGTTAGAAACCCCAGCGGGGGACCTACCGGGGAGCTGTTTTTT
cdr3_aa: CSVRNPSGGPTGELFF

j_call: TRBJ2-7
clone_size: .
v_call: TRBV7-2
d_call: TRBD2
cdr3_nt: TGTGCCAGCAGCTTACTAGCGGGGGGCAGCGAGCAGTACTTC
cdr3_aa: CASSLLAGGSEQYF

j_call: TRBJ2-1
clone_size: once
v_call: TRBV4-2
d_call: TRBD1
cdr3_nt: TGTGCCAGCAGCCAGGGACAGGGGACCGCCTACATTGGGCAGTTCTTC
cdr3_aa: CASSQGQGTAYIGQFF

j_call: TRBJ2-1
clone_size: .
v_call: TRBV6-2/TRBV6-3
d_call: .
cdr3_nt: TGTGCCAGCAGTTACCCGTATTATTCCAATGAGCAGTTCTTC
cdr3_aa: CASSYPYYSNEQFF